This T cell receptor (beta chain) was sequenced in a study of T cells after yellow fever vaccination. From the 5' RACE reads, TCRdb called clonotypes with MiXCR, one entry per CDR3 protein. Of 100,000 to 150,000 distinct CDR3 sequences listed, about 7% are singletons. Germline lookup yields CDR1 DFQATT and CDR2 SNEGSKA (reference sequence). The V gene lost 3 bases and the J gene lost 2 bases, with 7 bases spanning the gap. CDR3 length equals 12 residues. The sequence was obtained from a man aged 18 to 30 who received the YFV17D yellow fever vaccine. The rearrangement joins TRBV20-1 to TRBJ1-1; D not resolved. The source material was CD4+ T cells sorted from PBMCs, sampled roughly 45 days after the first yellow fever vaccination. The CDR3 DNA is TGCAGTGCTAGCCCCCTTAACACTGAAGCTTTCTTT. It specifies CSASPLNTEAFF.